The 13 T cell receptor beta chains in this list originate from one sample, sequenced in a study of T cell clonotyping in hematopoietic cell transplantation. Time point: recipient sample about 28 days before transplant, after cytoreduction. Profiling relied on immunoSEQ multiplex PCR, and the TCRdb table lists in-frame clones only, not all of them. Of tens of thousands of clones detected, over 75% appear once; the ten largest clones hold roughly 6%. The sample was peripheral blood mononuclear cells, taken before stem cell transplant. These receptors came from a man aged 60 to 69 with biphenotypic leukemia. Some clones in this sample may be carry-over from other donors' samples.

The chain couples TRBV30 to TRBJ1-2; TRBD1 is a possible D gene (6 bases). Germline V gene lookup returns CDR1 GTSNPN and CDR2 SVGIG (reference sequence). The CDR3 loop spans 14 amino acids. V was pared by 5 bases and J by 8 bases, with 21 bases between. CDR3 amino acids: CAWGFNTLGAGYTF. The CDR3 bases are TGTGCCTGGGGTTTCAATACCTTGGGGGCCGGCTACACCTTC.

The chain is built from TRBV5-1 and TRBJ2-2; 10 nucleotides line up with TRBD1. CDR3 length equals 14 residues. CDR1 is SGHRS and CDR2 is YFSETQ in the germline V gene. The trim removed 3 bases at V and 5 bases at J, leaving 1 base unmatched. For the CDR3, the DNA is TGCGCCAGCAGCTCGGGACAGGGGACCGGGGAGCTGTTTTTT. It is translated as CASSSGQGTGELFF.

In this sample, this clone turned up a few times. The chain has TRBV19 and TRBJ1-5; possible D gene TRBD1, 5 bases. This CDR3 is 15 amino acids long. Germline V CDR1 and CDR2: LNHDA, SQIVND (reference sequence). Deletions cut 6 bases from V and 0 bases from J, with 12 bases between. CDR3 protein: CASSPGAVSNQPQHF. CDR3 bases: TGTGCCAGTAGCCCTGGGGCAGTTAGCAATCAGCCCCAGCATTTT.

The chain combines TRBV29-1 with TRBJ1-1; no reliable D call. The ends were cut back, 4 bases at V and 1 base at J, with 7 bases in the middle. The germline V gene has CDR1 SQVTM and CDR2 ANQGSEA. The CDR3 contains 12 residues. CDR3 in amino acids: CSVVDQNTEAFF. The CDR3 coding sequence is TGCAGCGTTGTAGATCAGAACACTGAAGCTTTCTTT.

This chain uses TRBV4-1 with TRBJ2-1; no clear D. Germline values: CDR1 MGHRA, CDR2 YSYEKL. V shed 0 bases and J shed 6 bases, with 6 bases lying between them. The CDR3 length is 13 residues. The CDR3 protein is CASSQETGNEQFF. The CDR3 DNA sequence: TGCGCCAGCAGCCAAGAGACGGGCAATGAGCAGTTCTTC.

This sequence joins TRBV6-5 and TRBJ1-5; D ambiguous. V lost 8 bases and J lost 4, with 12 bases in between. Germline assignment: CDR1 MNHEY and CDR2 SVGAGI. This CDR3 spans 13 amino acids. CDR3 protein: CASSRTANQPQHF. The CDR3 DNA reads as TGTGCCAGCTCCCGGACGGCGAATCAGCCCCAGCATTTT.

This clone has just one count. CDR3 in DNA: TGTGCCTGGAGTGTTGTGTGGGAGACCCAGTACTTC. Translation gives CAWSVVWETQYF. The V call is TRBV30, the J call TRBJ2-5; D remains ambiguous. Deletions cut 0 bases from V and 5 bases from J, with 7 bases between. Germline V gene data show CDR1 as GTSNPN and CDR2 as SVGIG (reference sequence). CDR3 length equals 12 residues.

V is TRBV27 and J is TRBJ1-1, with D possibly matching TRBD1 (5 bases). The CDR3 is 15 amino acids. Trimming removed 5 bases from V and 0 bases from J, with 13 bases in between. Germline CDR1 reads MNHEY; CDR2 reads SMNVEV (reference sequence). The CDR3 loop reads CASSTGRIMNTEAFF. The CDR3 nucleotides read TGTGCCAGCAGTACGGGACGGATCATGAACACTGAAGCTTTCTTT.

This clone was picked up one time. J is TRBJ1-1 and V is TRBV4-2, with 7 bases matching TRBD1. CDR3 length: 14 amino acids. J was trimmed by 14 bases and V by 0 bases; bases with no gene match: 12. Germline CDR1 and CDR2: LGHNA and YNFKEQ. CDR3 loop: CASSQEVPGGVSFF. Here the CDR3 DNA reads TGTGCCAGCAGCCAAGAAGTCCCAGGGGGAGTAAGCTTCTTT.

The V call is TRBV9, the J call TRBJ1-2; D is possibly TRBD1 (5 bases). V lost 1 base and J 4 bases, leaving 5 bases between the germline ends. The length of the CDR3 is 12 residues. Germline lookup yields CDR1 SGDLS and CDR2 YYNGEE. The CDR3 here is CASSVQGYGYTF. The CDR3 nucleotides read TGTGCCAGCAGCGTACAGGGCTATGGCTACACCTTC.

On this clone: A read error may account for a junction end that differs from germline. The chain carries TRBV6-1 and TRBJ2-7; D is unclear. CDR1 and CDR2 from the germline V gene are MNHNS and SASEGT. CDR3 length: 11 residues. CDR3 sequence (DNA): TGTGCCAGCAGTCTCGGAAGGAGTCGAAGGTTC. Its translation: CASSLGRSRRF.

The CDR3 sequence: CASSQAHRENYGYTF. The DNA of the CDR3 is TGCGCCAGCAGCCAGGCACACAGGGAGAACTATGGCTACACCTTC. The rearrangement joins TRBV4-1 to TRBJ1-2, with D possibly being TRBD1 (6 bases). The CDR3 consists of 15 residues. The germline gives CDR1 MGHRA, CDR2 YSYEKL. Trimming stripped 3 bases from V and 2 bases from J, with 13 bases between.

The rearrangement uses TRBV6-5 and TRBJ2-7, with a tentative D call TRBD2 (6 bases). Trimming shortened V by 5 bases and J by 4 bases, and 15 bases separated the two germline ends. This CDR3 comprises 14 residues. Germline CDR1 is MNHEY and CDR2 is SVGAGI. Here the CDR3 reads CASSTGGAGYEQYF. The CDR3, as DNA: TGTGCCAGCAGTACCGGTGGGGCGGGGTACGAGCAGTACTTC.